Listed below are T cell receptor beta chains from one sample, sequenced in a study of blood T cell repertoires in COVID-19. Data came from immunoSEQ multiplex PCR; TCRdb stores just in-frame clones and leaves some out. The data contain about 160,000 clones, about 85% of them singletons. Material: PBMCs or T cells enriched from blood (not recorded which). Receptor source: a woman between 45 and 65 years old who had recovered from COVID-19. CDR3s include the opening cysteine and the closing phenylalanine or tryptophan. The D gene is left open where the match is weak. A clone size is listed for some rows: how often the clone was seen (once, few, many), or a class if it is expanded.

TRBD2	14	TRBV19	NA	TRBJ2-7	CASSTAGAKYEQYF	TGTGCCAGTAGTACAGCGGGAGCGAAATACGAGCAGTACTTC
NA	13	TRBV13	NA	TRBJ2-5	CASSFGQRETQYF	TGTGCCAGCAGCTTCGGACAGCGGGAGACCCAGTACTTC
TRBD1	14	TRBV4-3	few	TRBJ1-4	CASSQGTADEKLFF	TGCGCCAGCAGCCAGGGGACAGCTGATGAAAAACTGTTTTTT
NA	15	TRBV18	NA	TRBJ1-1	CASSPSQGGDTEAFF	TGTGCCAGCTCACCCTCACAGGGAGGGGACACTGAAGCTTTCTTT
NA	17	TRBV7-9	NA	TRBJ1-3	CASSPGRGMSSGNTIYF	TGTGCCAGCAGCCCCGGCAGGGGCATGAGCTCTGGAAACACCATATATTTT
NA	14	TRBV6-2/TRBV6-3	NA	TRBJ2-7	CASSYSQVLNEQYF	TGTGCCAGCAGTTACTCCCAGGTTTTGAACGAGCAGTACTTC
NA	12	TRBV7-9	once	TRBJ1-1	CASSSRDTEAFF	TGTGCCAGCAGCAGCAGGGACACTGAAGCTTTCTTT
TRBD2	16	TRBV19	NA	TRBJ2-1	CASSIEGTSGYNEQFF	TGTGCCAGTAGTATAGAAGGGACTAGCGGATACAATGAGCAGTTCTTC
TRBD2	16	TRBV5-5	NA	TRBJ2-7	CASSLNGGLAGPSQYF	TGTGCCAGCAGCTTGAATGGGGGACTAGCGGGACCGAGCCAGTACTTC
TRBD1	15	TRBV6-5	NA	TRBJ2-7	CASSPTGQGHYEQYF	TGTGCCAGCAGTCCGACGGGACAGGGGCACTACGAGCAGTACTTC
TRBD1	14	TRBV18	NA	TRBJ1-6	CASSPNTGDKALHF	TGTGCCAGCTCACCGAACACAGGGGATAAGGCCCTCCACTTT
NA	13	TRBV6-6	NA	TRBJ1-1	CASSDSDSRGAFF	TGTGCCAGCAGTGACTCGGACAGTCGTGGGGCTTTCTTT
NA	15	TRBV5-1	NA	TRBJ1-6	CASSLAGGVGSPLHF	TGCGCCAGCAGCTTGGCCGGAGGGGTGGGTTCACCCCTCCACTTT
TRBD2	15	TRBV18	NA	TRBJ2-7	CASSPYAGEDYEQYF	TGTGCCAGCTCACCATACGCGGGGGAAGACTACGAGCAGTACTTC
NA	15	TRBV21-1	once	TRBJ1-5	CASSKEGQIDQPQHF	TGTGCCAGCAGCAAAGAGGGACAGATCGATCAGCCCCAGCATTTT
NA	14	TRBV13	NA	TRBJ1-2	CASNDRSQDYGYTF	TGTGCCAGCAACGACAGGAGTCAGGACTATGGCTACACCTTC
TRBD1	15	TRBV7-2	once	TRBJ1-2	CASSLVGTGDYGYTF	TGTGCCAGCAGCTTAGTAGGGACAGGGGACTATGGCTACACCTTC
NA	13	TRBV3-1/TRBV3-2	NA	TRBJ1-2	CASSHNAGYGYTF	TGTGCCAGCAGCCACAACGCCGGCTATGGCTACACCTTC
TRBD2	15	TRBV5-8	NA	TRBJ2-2	CASSQTSANTGELFF	TGTGCCAGCAGCCAGACTAGCGCTAACACCGGGGAGCTGTTTTTT
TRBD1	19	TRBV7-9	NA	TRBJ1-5	CASSLARTGVGNSNQPQHF	TGTGCCAGCAGCTTAGCGCGGACAGGGGTGGGCAATAGCAATCAGCCCCAGCATTTT
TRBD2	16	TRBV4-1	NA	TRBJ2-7	CASSQGSGGAEDEQYF	TGCGCCAGCAGCCAAGGTAGCGGGGGGGCAGAAGACGAGCAGTACTTC
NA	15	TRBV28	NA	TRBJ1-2	CASSSTPGQKHGYTF	TGTGCCAGCAGTTCTACACCAGGACAGAAACATGGCTACACCTTC
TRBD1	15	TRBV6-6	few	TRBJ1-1	CASSYSRGLMTEAFF	TGTGCCAGCAGTTACTCCAGGGGGCTGATGACTGAAGCTTTCTTT
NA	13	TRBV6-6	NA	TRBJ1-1	CASSYSSSPEAFF	TGTGCCAGCAGTTACTCGAGCTCCCCTGAAGCTTTCTTT
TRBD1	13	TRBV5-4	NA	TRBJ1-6	CASSFKQGTPLHF	TGTGCCAGCAGCTTTAAACAGGGGACACCCCTCCACTTT
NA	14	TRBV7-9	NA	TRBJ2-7	CASSPLGGTGEQYF	TGTGCCAGCAGCCCCCTAGGAGGGACGGGCGAGCAGTACTTC
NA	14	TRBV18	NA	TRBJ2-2	CASSPERNTGELFF	TGTGCCAGCTCACCAGAGAGGAACACCGGGGAGCTGTTTTTT
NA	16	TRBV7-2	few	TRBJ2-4	CASSLGGLGNRHIQYF	TGTGCCAGCAGCTTAGGCGGACTGGGTAATCGCCACATTCAGTACTTC
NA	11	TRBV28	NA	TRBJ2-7	CASIGYYEQYF	TGTGCCAGCATCGGGTACTACGAGCAGTACTTC
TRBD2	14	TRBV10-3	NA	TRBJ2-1	CAISLLAGEYEQFF	TGTGCCATCAGCCTTCTAGCGGGGGAGTATGAGCAGTTCTTC
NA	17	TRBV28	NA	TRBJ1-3	CASSLFQTGSAGNTIYF	TGTGCCAGCAGTTTATTTCAGACAGGTTCCGCTGGAAACACCATATATTTT
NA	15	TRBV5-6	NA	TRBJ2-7	CASSPGGDRSYEQYF	TGTGCCAGCAGCCCCGGAGGGGACAGATCCTACGAGCAGTACTTC
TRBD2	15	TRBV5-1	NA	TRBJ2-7	CASSLSLAGGYEQYF	TGCGCCAGCAGCTTAAGTCTAGCGGGGGGATACGAGCAGTACTTC
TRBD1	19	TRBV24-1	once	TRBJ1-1	CATSDPPSKTGGGITEAFF	TGTGCCACCAGTGATCCGCCATCCAAGACAGGGGGGGGGATCACTGAAGCTTTCTTT
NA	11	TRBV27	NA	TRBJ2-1	CASSLLGQQFF	TGTGCCAGCAGTTTACTAGGCCAGCAGTTCTTC
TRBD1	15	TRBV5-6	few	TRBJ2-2	CASSFRGSDTGELFF	TGTGCCAGCAGCTTCAGGGGGTCGGACACCGGGGAGCTGTTTTTT
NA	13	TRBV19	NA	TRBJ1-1	CASSYRLNTEAFF	TGTGCCAGTAGTTACAGGTTGAACACTGAAGCTTTCTTT
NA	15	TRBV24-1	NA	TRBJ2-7	CATSDPRDRRNEQYF	TGTGCCACCAGTGATCCCCGAGACAGGAGGAACGAGCAGTACTTC
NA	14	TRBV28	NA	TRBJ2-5	CASMGGANSETQYF	TGTGCCAGCATGGGTGGGGCGAATTCGGAGACCCAGTACTTC
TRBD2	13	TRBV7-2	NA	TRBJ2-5	CASSGTSEETQYF	TGTGCCAGCAGCGGAACTAGCGAGGAAACCCAGTACTTC
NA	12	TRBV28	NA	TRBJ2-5	CASTTIRETQYF	TGTGCCAGCACCACCATCCGGGAGACCCAGTACTTC
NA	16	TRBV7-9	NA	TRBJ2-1	CASSPSSPIPYNEQFF	TGTGCCAGCAGCCCCTCTAGCCCAATTCCTTACAATGAGCAGTTCTTC
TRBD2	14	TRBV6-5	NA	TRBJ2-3	CASMSGGVTDTQYF	TGTGCCAGCATGAGCGGGGGCGTCACAGATACGCAGTATTTT
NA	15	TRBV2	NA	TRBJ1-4	CASTPGIATNEKLFF	TGTGCCAGCACCCCAGGAATTGCAACTAATGAAAAACTGTTTTTT
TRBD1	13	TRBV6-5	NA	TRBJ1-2	CASRTQGTNGYTF	TGTGCCAGCAGAACACAGGGGACGAATGGCTACACCTTC
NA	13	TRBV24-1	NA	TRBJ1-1	CATIGRGGTEAFF	TGTGCCACAATTGGGAGGGGTGGGACTGAAGCTTTCTTT
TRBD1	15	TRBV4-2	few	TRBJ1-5	CASSRDRGPNQPQHF	TGTGCCAGCAGCCGAGACAGGGGACCCAATCAGCCCCAGCATTTT
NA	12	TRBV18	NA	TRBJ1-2	CASSPPVSGYTF	TGTGCCAGCTCACCTCCGGTTAGTGGCTACACCTTC
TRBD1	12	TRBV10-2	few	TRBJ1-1	CASRDRGTEAFF	TGCGCCAGCAGGGACAGGGGGACTGAAGCTTTCTTT
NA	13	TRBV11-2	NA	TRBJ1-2	CASSLVAAYGYTF	TGTGCCAGCAGCTTAGTAGCCGCCTATGGCTACACCTTC
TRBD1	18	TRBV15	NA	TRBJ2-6	CATSRDPRQGSGANVLTF	TGTGCCACCAGCAGAGATCCCCGACAGGGGTCTGGGGCCAACGTCCTGACTTTC
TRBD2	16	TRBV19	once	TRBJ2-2	CASRLSGLAFTGELFF	TGTGCCAGTAGGCTATCGGGACTAGCCTTCACCGGGGAGCTGTTTTTT